This T cell receptor (beta chain) was sequenced during a study of T cells in Graves' hyperthyroidism and ophthalmopathy (dated by TCRdb to the late 2010s). About the study as a whole: Peripheral blood was sampled at the time of initial diagnosis, prior to any treatment. To identify TCR V-J signatures that set the groups apart, the researchers used a discovery cohort of 100 or so patients, made up of around 40 with Graves' ophthalmopathy and 55 to 65 with stable Graves' hyperthyroidism. An independent validation cohort of fewer than 20 hyperthyroidism patients and approximately 17 patients who later progressed to ophthalmopathy tested prospective prediction of ophthalmopathy. For training and testing, the 100 patients in the discovery cohort were randomly divided in a 7:3 ratio. In roughly six Graves' hyperthyroidism patients, the study also compared T-cell repertoires from thyroid tissue with T-cell repertoires from blood. Once sampling was done, hyperthyroidism patients were given methimazole at a starting dose of 30 mg daily, whereas ophthalmopathy patients were given high-dose intravenous methylprednisolone. According to the paper, TCR Vbeta CDR3 sequencing was carried out on approximately 140 peripheral blood samples, which came from 40 to 45 ophthalmopathy, some 73 hyperthyroidism and about 17 progressor patients. What the research found in general, with its limitations: Most expanded thyroid clonotypes (frequency above 0.001) were also detected in blood, suggesting blood repertoires may reflect thyroid immune responses. In validation, the model predicted progression to ophthalmopathy with around 71% sensitivity and 72% to 85% specificity, a median of around 6.6 months before onset. A model built on a 13 V-J signature distinguished ophthalmopathy from stable hyperthyroidism, reaching around 87% sensitivity and approximately 83% specificity in cross-validation and 80%/75% in testing. Sample size was not statistically predetermined, and blinding of investigators to group allocation was not performed.

There are many counts of this clonotype. This receptor's antigen is unknown. No base quality values were provided; no much bigger clone lies one nucleotide off. CDR1 is given as SGHVS and CDR2 as FQNEAQ, both from the germline V gene. From the cysteine up to the phenylalanine, the CDR3 has a length of 14 residues. Just CDR3 DNA is preserved here, 42 bases in frame from base 1. V drops 10 bases and J drops 4 bases, leaving 16 bases in between. Graves' hyperthyroidism was defined as stable when no progression to ophthalmopathy occurred over 18 months of follow-up. The hyperthyroidism patients were between 18 and 65 years old and newly diagnosed, with a disease duration of less than 2 months. Patients with uncontrolled infections, other autoimmune diseases, pregnancy or lactation were excluded. Diagnoses were established on the basis of clinical symptoms, serum thyroxine and TRAb, thyroid ultrasound, and orbital computed tomography. PBMCs were separated from about 10 ml of fresh peripheral blood using Ficoll-Paque density gradient centrifugation. Trizol reagent was used to extract total RNA, and RNA quality was then checked on an Agilent 2100 Bioanalyzer.

TCR beta CDR3 regions were amplified from RNA transcripts. The first round of RT-PCR for the TCR CDR3 was performed with the HTBI primer set and the Qiagen OneStep RT-PCR kit. The libraries were constructed in a second round of multiplex PCR and then size-selected and purified. Sequencing of the libraries was done on an Illumina HiSeq2000 using paired-end 100 bp reads. The original methods were these. SOAPnuke was used to process the raw data, removing reads that contained adapters or uncalled bases, had a mean Phred below 15, or lacked an exact match to the constant primer or identifier. COPE v1.2.5 was used to merge the high-quality paired reads, and each unique nucleotide sequence was defined as a clonotype. MiTCR v1.1 was used to align the clonotypes against IMGT TRBV, TRBD and TRBJ reference segments. The analysis was restricted to V-J combinations with a frequency above 0.0001, which together covered 99% to 99.2% of the repertoires. A TCS score was defined as the ratio between F50 (clonal expansion) and ExV (chaos), using BLOSUM62-based TCRdist between CDR3 peptides within each V-J. Welch's t-statistics and random forest reduced around 510 V-J features to 10 to 15, which were used in a naive Bayes classifier (R e1071). TCRdb reprocessing: public reads trimmed at Q25 with fastp, clones called with MiXCR, in-frame beta chains kept. Identical CDR3 proteins give one entry, which carries the most common genes and DNA. None of the V and J calls come from the authors' own analysis; TCRdb made them. For this sample there are some 500,000 distinct CDR3 sequences; 14% appear just once. Under 20% of the sample belongs to the ten largest clones.

The chain is assembled from TRBV7-8 and TRBJ2-2; no D gene can be assigned with confidence. The sequenced sample consisted of blood. This TCR derives from a woman under 30 with Graves' hyperthyroidism. Here the CDR3 is given as CATHIRPSTGELFF. The bases are TGTGCCACCCACATAAGGCCCAGCACCGGGGAGCTGTTTTTT. Reference TRBV7-8 and TRBJ2-2 genes cover what lies past the CDR3, so the full variable domain is GAGVSQSPRYKVAKRGQDVALRCDPISGHVSLFWYQQALGQGPEFLTYFQNEAQLDKSGLPSDRFFAERPEGSVSTLKIQRTQQEDSAVYLCATHIRPSTGELFFGEGSRLTVL.